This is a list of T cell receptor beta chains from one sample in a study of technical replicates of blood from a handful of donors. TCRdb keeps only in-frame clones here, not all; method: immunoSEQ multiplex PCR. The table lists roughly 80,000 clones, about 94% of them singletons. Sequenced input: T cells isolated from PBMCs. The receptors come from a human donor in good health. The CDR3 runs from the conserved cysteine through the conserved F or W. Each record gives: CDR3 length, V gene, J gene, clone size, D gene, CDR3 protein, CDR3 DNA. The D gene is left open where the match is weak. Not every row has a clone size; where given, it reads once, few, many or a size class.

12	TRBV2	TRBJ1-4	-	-	CASSDSNEKLFF	TGTGCCAGCAGTGACAGTAATGAAAAACTGTTTTTT
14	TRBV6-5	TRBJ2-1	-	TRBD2	CASTWTSGYNEQFF	TGTGCCAGCACCTGGACTAGCGGCTACAATGAGCAGTTCTTC
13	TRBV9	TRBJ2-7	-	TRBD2	CASSVGTSYEQYF	TGTGCCAGCAGCGTAGGGACTAGCTACGAGCAGTACTTC
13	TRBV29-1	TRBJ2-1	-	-	CSVSQGGRNEQFF	TGCAGCGTGAGCCAGGGCGGCCGGAATGAGCAGTTCTTC
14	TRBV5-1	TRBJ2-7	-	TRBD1	CASSPQDRGYEQYF	TGCGCCAGCAGCCCCCAGGACAGGGGCTACGAGCAGTACTTC
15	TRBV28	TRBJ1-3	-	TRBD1	CASSLLQGAGNTIYF	TGTGCCAGCAGCCTTTTACAGGGGGCTGGAAACACCATATATTTT
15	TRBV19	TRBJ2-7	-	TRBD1	CATSAQTGASYEQYF	TGTGCCACCTCCGCACAGACAGGGGCCTCGTACGAGCAGTACTTC
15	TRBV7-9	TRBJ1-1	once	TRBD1	CASSWGTGANTEAFF	TGTGCCAGCAGCTGGGGGACAGGGGCGAACACTGAAGCTTTCTTT
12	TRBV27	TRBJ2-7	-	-	CASSLTGYEQYF	TGTGCCAGCAGTTTGACCGGGTACGAGCAGTACTTC
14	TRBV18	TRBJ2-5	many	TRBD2	CASSPRGGQETQYF	TGTGCCAGCTCACCACGCGGGGGGCAAGAGACCCAGTACTTC
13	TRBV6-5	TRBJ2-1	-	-	CASSYSTAGEQFF	TGTGCCAGCAGTTACTCTACCGCAGGAGAGCAGTTCTTC
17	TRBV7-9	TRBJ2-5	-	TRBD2	CASSPPTGLAGQETQYF	TGTGCCAGCAGCCCCCCGACGGGACTAGCGGGACAAGAGACCCAGTACTTC
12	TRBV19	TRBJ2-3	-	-	CASSPSTDTQYF	TGTGCCAGTAGTCCTAGCACAGATACGCAGTATTTT
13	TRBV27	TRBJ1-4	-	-	CASALTEDEKLFF	TGTGCCAGCGCATTGACAGAAGATGAAAAACTGTTTTTT
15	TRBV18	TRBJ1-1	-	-	CASSQDSNMNTEAFF	TGTGCCAGCTCCCAGGACAGTAACATGAACACTGAAGCTTTCTTT
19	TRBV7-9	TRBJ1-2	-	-	CASSPARGGFLYLNYGYTF	TGTGCCAGCAGCCCCGCGCGGGGGGGGTTCCTTTATCTCAACTATGGCTACACCTTC
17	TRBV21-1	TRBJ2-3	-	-	CASSKATIAGSTDTQYF	TGTGCCAGCAGCAAAGCTACGATAGCGGGGTCCACAGATACGCAGTATTTT
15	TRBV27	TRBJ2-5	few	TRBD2	CASGLGTSVQETQYF	TGTGCCAGCGGCTTAGGGACTAGCGTCCAAGAGACCCAGTACTTC
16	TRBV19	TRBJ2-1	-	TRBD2	CASSIRERESYNEQFF	TGTGCCAGTAGTATCAGAGAGCGGGAGAGCTACAATGAGCAGTTCTTC
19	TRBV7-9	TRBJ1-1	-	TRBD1	CASSYAYRTGGFMNTEAFF	TGTGCCAGCAGTTACGCCTATAGGACAGGGGGCTTCATGAACACTGAAGCTTTCTTT
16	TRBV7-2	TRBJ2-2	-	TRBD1	CASSEIMGQGAGELFF	TGTGCCAGCAGCGAGATTATGGGACAGGGGGCCGGGGAGCTGTTTTTT
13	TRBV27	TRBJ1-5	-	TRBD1	CASSSGGSQPQHF	TGTGCCAGCAGTTCAGGGGGCTCTCAGCCCCAGCATTTT
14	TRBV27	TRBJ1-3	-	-	CASSNYRDGNTIYF	TGTGCCAGCAGTAACTACAGGGACGGAAACACCATATATTTT
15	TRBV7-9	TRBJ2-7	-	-	CASSLDGGPSYEQYF	TGTGCCAGCAGCTTAGACGGAGGGCCCTCCTACGAGCAGTACTTC
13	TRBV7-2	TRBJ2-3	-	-	CASGRRGTDTQYF	TGTGCCTCCGGAAGGAGGGGCACAGATACGCAGTATTTT
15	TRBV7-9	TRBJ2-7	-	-	CASSLGRSPQYEQYF	TGTGCCAGCAGCTTAGGCAGATCACCTCAATACGAGCAGTACTTC
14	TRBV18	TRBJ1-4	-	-	CASSQREDNEKLFF	TGTGCCAGCTCCCAACGAGAGGATAATGAAAAACTGTTTTTT
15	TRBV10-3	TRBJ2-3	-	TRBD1	CAISGGQGAIDTQYF	TGTGCCATCAGTGGGGGACAGGGGGCAATAGATACGCAGTATTTT
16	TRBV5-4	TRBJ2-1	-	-	CASSLELIFSYNEQFF	TGTGCCAGCAGCTTGGAGCTGATCTTCTCCTACAATGAGCAGTTCTTC
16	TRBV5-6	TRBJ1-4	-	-	CASSLEPGSTNEKLFF	TGTGCCAGCAGCTTGGAACCGGGGTCAACTAATGAAAAACTGTTTTTT
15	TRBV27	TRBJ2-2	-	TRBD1	CASSSLTGGTGELFF	TGTGCCAGCAGTTCTCTTACAGGGGGCACCGGGGAGCTGTTTTTT
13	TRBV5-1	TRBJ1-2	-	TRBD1	CASRKTGASGYTF	TGCGCCAGCAGGAAGACAGGGGCCAGTGGCTACACCTTC
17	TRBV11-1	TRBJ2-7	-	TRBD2	CASSFSREGHLYYEQYF	TGTGCCAGCAGCTTTTCGCGGGAGGGCCATCTTTACTACGAGCAGTACTTC
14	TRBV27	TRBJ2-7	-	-	CASSLGSGNYEQYF	TGTGCCAGCAGTTTAGGGAGCGGAAACTACGAGCAGTACTTC
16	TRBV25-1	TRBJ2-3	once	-	CASSQSGSVSTDTQYF	TGTGCCAGCAGTCAGTCGGGTAGCGTAAGCACAGATACGCAGTATTTT
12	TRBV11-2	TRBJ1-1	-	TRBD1	CASSLPDRGAFF	TGTGCCAGCAGCTTACCGGACAGGGGAGCTTTCTTT
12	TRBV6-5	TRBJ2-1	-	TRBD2	CASSRLPGLEFF	TGTGCCAGCAGTAGACTGCCGGGACTAGAGTTCTTC
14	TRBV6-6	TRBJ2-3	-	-	CASSYGSDTDTQYF	TGTGCCAGCAGTTACGGTAGCGACACAGATACGCAGTATTTT
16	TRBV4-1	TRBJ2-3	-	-	CASSQAPRGYTDTQYF	TGCGCCAGCAGCCAAGCACCGCGAGGGTACACAGATACGCAGTATTTT
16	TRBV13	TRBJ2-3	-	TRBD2	CASSSPGLAGSDTQYF	TGTGCCAGCAGCTCCCCGGGACTAGCGGGATCAGATACGCAGTATTTT
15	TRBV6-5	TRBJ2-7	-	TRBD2	CASSYTSGRAYEQYF	TGTGCCAGCAGTTACACTAGCGGGAGGGCCTACGAGCAGTACTTC
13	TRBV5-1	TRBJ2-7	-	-	CASSLYEPDEQYF	TGCGCCAGCAGCTTGTACGAACCGGACGAGCAGTACTTC
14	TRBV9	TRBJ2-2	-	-	CASSPRTFTGELFF	TGTGCCAGCAGCCCCCGGACTTTCACCGGGGAGCTGTTTTTT
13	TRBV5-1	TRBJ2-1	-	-	CASSLGSNNEQFF	TGCGCCAGCAGCTTGGGCAGTAACAATGAGCAGTTCTTC
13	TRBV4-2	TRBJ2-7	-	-	CASSQVGVYEQYF	TGTGCCAGCAGCCAAGTAGGAGTTTACGAGCAGTACTTC